The 7 T cell receptor beta chains below come from one sample, sequenced in a study of blood T cell repertoires in COVID-19. This table comes from immunoSEQ multiplex PCR, and its TCRdb copy is limited to in-frame clones, with some not included. The table lists about 350,000 clones, 88% of them singletons. The specimen was peripheral blood. The receptors originated from an older woman with COVID-19, enrolled during active disease.

This clone occurred a few times. The CDR3 spells CASSSRGGLGQYF. CDR3 coding DNA: TGTGCCAGCAGCTCCCGAGGAGGACTCGGGCAGTACTTC. This chain uses TRBV5-6 with TRBJ2-7; maybe TRBD2 (5 bases). The CDR3 has 13 amino acids. Trimming cost V 3 bases and J 9 bases, with 16 bases left between them. Germline CDR1 reads SGHDT; CDR2 reads YYEEEE.

Written as DNA, the CDR3 is TGTGCCAGCGGTCATACAGGGGACACTGAAGCTTTCTTT. Translation gives CASGHTGDTEAFF. The rearrangement joins TRBV27 to TRBJ1-1, with 7 bases that match TRBD1. The length of the CDR3 is 13 residues. With 8 bases clipped from V and 3 bases from J, the junction kept 6 bases outside the gene matches. The germline CDR1 and CDR2 sequences are MNHEY and SMNVEV (reference sequence).

V usage is TRBV4-3 and J usage is TRBJ1-2; D is perhaps TRBD1 (6 bases). This CDR3 has 15 amino acids. Germline assignment: CDR1 LGHNA and CDR2 YSLEER. V was pared by 4 bases and J by 4 bases, with 16 bases between. The CDR3 sequence: CASSPQGLGLYGYTF. DNA of the CDR3: TGCGCCAGCAGCCCCCAGGGGCTCGGGCTCTATGGCTACACCTTC.

V and J are TRBV4-1 and TRBJ1-5; D might be TRBD1 (5 bases). Germline loops: CDR1 MGHRA, CDR2 YSYEKL. The CDR3 has 17 amino acids. V shed 0 bases and J shed 7 bases, with 19 bases lying between them. CDR3 bases: TGCGCCAGCAGCCAAGATCTCGCAGGGTGGTTAGGACAGCCCCAGCATTTT. Residues: CASSQDLAGWLGQPQHF.

This chain connects TRBV2 to TRBJ1-4; possible D gene TRBD1, 5 bases. Germline values: CDR1 SNHLY, CDR2 FYNNEI. Trimming stripped 2 bases from V and 7 bases from J, with 14 bases between. The CDR3 has 15 amino acids. For the CDR3, the DNA is TGTGCCAGCAGTGAAATCTACCCGGGGGGTGAAAAACTGTTTTTT. It is translated as CASSEIYPGGEKLFF.

V and J are TRBV11-1 and TRBJ1-2; 8 positions agree with TRBD1. This CDR3 is 14 amino acids long. The germline V gene encodes CDR1 SGHAT and CDR2 FQDESV (reference sequence). V lost 3 bases and J lost 6; bases outside the gene matches: 6. The CDR3 here is CASSFGRGRNGYTF. CDR3 coding DNA: TGTGCCAGCAGCTTCGGCAGGGGGCGAAATGGCTACACCTTC.

This clone came up once. The rearrangement joins TRBV28 to TRBJ2-3; 10 bases map to TRBD2. CDR3 length: 16 residues. Trimming cost V 7 bases and J 3 bases; bases outside gene matches: 10. Germline CDR1 reads MDHEN; CDR2 reads SYDVKM. The CDR3 reads CASTGPSGGRTDTQYF. The CDR3 bases are TGTGCCAGCACTGGGCCTAGCGGGGGCAGGACAGATACGCAGTATTTT.